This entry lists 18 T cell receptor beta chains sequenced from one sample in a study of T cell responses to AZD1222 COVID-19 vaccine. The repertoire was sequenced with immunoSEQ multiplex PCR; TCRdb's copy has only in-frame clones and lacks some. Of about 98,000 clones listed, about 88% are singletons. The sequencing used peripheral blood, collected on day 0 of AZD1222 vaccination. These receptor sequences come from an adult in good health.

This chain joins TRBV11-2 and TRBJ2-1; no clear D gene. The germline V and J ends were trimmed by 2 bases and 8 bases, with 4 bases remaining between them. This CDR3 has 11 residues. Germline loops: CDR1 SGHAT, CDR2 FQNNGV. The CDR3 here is CASSLFDEQFF. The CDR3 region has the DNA TGTGCCAGCAGCTTATTCGATGAGCAGTTCTTC.

The CDR3 here is CASSFPAGRTEAFF. As DNA, the CDR3 is TGTGCCAGCAGTTTTCCCGCAGGCCGTACTGAAGCTTTCTTT. The rearrangement joins TRBV28 to TRBJ1-1; D gene ambiguous. The CDR3 contains 14 residues. V was shortened by 3 bases and J by 5 bases, with 13 bases between the two germline ends. Germline V CDR1 and CDR2: MDHEN, SYDVKM.

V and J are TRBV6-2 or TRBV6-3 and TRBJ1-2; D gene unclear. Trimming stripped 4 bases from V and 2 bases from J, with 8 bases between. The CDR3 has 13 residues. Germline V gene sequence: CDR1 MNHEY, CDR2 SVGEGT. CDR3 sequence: CASSWPQNYGYTF. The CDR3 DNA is TGTGCCAGCAGTTGGCCACAGAACTATGGCTACACCTTC.

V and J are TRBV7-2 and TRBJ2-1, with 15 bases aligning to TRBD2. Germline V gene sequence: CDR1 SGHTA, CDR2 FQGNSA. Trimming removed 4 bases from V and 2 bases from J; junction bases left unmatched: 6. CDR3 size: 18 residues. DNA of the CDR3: TGTGCCAGCAGCTCACTGGGACTAGCGGGAGGCCCCTACAATGAGCAGTTCTTC. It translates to CASSSLGLAGGPYNEQFF.

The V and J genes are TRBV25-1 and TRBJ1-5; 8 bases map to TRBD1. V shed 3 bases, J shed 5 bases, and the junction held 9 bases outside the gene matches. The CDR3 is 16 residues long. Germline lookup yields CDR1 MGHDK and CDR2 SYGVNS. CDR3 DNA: TGTGCCAGCAGTGATGGGAACAGGGGGGACTATCAGCCCCAGCATTTT. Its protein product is CASSDGNRGDYQPQHF.

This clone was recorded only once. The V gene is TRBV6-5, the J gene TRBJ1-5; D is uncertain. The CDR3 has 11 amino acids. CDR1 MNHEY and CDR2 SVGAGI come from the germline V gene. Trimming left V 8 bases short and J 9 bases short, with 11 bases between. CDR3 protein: CASVWELPQHF. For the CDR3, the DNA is TGTGCCAGCGTGTGGGAATTGCCCCAGCATTTT.

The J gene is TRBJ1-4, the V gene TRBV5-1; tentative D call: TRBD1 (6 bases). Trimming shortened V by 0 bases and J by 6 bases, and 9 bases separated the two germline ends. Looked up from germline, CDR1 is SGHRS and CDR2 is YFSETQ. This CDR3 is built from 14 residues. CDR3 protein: CASSLGRGYEKLFF. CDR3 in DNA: TGCGCCAGCAGCTTGGGCAGGGGCTATGAAAAACTGTTTTTT.

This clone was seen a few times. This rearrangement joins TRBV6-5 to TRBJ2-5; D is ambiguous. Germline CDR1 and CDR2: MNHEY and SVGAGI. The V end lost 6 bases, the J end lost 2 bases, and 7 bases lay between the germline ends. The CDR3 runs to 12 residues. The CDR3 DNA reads TGTGCCAGCAGAGGGCTGCAAGAGACCCAGTACTTC. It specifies CASRGLQETQYF.

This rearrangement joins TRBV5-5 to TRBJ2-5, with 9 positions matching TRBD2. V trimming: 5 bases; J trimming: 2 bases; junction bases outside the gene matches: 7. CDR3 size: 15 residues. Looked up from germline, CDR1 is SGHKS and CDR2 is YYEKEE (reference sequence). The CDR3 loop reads CASSSRTSVQETQYF. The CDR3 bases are TGTGCCAGCAGTTCAAGGACTAGCGTTCAAGAGACCCAGTACTTC.

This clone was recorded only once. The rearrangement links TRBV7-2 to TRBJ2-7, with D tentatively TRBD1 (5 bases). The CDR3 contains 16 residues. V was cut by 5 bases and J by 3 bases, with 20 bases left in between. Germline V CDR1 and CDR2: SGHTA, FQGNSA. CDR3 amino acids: CASSVGPQTEGYEQYF. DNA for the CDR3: TGTGCCAGCAGCGTAGGCCCCCAGACAGAAGGCTACGAGCAGTACTTC.

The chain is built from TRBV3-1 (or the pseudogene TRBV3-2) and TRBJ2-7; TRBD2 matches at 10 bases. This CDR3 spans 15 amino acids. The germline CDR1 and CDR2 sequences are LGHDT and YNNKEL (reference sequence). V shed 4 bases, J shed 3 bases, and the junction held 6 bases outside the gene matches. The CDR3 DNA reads TGTGCCAGCAGCCCCGCATCTAGCGGGAGCTACGAGCAGTACTTC. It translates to CASSPASSGSYEQYF.

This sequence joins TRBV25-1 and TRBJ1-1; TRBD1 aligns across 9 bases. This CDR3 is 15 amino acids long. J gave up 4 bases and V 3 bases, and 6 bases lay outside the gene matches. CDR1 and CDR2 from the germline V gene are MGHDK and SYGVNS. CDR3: CASSDPGQGITEAFF. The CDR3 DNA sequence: TGTGCCAGCAGTGATCCGGGACAGGGTATCACTGAAGCTTTCTTT.

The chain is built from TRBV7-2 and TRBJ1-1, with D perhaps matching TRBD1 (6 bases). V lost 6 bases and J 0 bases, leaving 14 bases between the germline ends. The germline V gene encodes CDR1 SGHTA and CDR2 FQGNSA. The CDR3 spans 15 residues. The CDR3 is CASSWGGRMNTEAFF. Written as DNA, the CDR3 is TGTGCCAGCAGTTGGGGGGGGCGGATGAACACTGAAGCTTTCTTT.

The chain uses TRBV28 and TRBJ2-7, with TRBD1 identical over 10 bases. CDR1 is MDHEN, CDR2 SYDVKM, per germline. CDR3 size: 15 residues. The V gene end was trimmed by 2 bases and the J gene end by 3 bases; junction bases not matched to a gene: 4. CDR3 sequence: CASSLGGTGDYEQYF. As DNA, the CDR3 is TGTGCCAGCAGTTTAGGAGGGACAGGGGACTACGAGCAGTACTTC.

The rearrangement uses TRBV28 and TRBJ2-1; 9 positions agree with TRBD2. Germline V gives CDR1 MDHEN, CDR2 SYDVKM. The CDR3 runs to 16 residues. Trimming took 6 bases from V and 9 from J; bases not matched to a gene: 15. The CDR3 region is CASSPPLAGGPSEQFF. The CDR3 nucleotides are TGTGCCAGCAGCCCCCCTCTCGCGGGGGGGCCAAGTGAGCAGTTCTTC.

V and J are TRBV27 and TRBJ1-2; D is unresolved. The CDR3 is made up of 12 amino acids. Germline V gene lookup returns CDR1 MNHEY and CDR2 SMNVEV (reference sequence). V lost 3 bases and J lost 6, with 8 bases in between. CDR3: CASSLRGHGYTF. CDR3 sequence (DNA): TGTGCCAGCAGTTTGAGAGGGCATGGCTACACCTTC.

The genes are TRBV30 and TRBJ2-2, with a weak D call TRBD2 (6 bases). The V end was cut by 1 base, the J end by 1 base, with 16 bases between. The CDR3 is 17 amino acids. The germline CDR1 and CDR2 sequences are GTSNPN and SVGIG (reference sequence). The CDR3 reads CAWSEERDWMNTGELFF. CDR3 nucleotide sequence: TGTGCCTGGAGTGAAGAAAGGGACTGGATGAACACCGGGGAGCTGTTTTTT.

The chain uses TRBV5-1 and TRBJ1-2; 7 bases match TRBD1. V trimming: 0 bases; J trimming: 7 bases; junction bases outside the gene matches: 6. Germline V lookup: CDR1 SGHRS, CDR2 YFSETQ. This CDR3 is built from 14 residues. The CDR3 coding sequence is TGCGCCAGCAGCTTGGATAGGGGGCACTCTGGCTACACCTTC. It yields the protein CASSLDRGHSGYTF. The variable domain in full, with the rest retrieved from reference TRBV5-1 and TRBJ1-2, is KAGVTQTPRYLIKTRGQQVTLSCSPISGHRSVSWYQQTPGQGLQFLFEYFSETQRNKGNFPGRFSGRQFSNSRSEMNVSTLELGDSALYLCASSLDRGHSGYTFGSGTRLTVV.